A single sample gave rise to the 8 T cell receptor beta chains below, sequenced in a study of lymphopenia after photon versus proton radiotherapy. Repertoires were generated with immunoSEQ multiplex PCR, while TCRdb's copy carries only in-frame clones and drops some. The profile shows 13,000 or so clones, roughly 90% of them singletons. This specimen was peripheral blood, taken from a patient treated with photon-based radiotherapy. All receptors come from a man aged 55 to 70 with pancreatic cancer.

The V call is TRBV30, the J call TRBJ1-3; the D is unclear. The ends were cut back, 3 bases at V and 3 bases at J, with 9 bases in the middle. CDR1 GTSNPN and CDR2 SVGIG come from the germline V gene (reference sequence). This CDR3 has 13 residues. In DNA, the CDR3 is TGTGCCTGGAGGGCGAGAGGTGGAAACACCATATATTTT. It encodes CAWRARGGNTIYF.

This clone has just one count. This rearrangement joins TRBV7-2 to TRBJ1-1; TRBD1 is a possible D gene (6 bases). CDR1 is SGHTA, CDR2 FQGNSA, per germline. There are 15 residues in the CDR3. Trimming cost V 4 bases and J 5 bases, with 17 bases left between them. CDR3 amino acids: CASSSGGLTWTEAFF. In DNA form, the CDR3 reads TGTGCCAGCAGCTCGGGGGGCTTAACGTGGACTGAAGCTTTCTTT.

This clone was seen only once. The J gene is TRBJ2-7, the V gene TRBV4-2; D ambiguous. With 4 bases removed from V and 1 base from J, the gap between germline ends came to 8 bases. The germline V gene has CDR1 LGHNA and CDR2 YNFKEQ. CDR3 length: 13 residues. CDR3 coding DNA: TGTGCCAGCAGCCCCCGTGAATCCTACGAGCAGTACTTC. It encodes CASSPRESYEQYF.

The J gene is TRBJ2-3, the V gene TRBV9; unclear D gene. V lost 7 bases to trimming and J lost 3 bases, with 12 bases between them. The CDR3 spans 13 residues. CDR1 is SGDLS and CDR2 is YYNGEE in the germline V gene. The CDR3 protein is CASGGIWTDTQYF. CDR3 nucleotide sequence: TGTGCCAGCGGCGGTATCTGGACAGATACGCAGTATTTT. The full variable domain, completed using reference TRBV9 and TRBJ2-3, is DSGVTQTPKHLITATGQRVTLRCSPRSGDLSVYWYQQSLDQGLQFLIQYYNGEERAKGNILERFSAQQFPDLHSELNLSSLELGDSALYFCASGGIWTDTQYFGPGTRLTVL.

V usage is TRBV2 and J usage is TRBJ1-1; tentatively, D is TRBD1 (5 bases). The CDR3 is 11 residues long. V lost 7 bases and J lost 8, with 11 bases in between. The germline CDR1 and CDR2 sequences are SNHLY and FYNNEI. The chain's CDR3 is CASKEQGEAFF. The DNA of the CDR3 is TGTGCCAGCAAAGAGCAGGGAGAAGCTTTCTTT.

This chain connects TRBV2 to TRBJ1-6; D ambiguous. The CDR3 is 14 residues long. V was clipped by 6 bases and J by 0 bases, with 6 bases between them. Germline V gives CDR1 SNHLY, CDR2 FYNNEI. The CDR3 protein is CASSGSSYNSPLHF. The CDR3 DNA reads TGTGCCAGCAGCGGGAGCTCCTATAATTCACCCCTCCACTTT.

This clone has a handful of counts. Relative to the germline gene, one junction end is altered; a read error may explain this. This chain joins TRBV4-3 and TRBJ2-5; perhaps TRBD1 as D (6 bases). CDR1 and CDR2 (germline): LGHNA, YSLEER. This CDR3 is built from 13 residues. The DNA of the CDR3 is TGCGCCAGCAGCCAAGAAATTGGGGGCAGAGAGGACTTC. Translation: CASSQEIGGREDF.

J is TRBJ1-1 and V is TRBV19, with D possibly TRBD1 on 5 matching bases. Between the trimmed V and J ends, which lost 6 bases and 7 bases, there was a span of 18 bases. The CDR3 covers 14 residues. Per the germline V gene, CDR1 is LNHDA and CDR2 is SQIVND (reference sequence). CDR3 amino acids: CASRRGDGSFEAFF. The CDR3 DNA reads TGTGCCAGTAGACGAGGGGACGGGTCTTTTGAAGCTTTCTTT.